These T cell receptor beta chains were read from a single sample in a study of T-cell memory formation after mild COVID-19. Using its own MiXCR run on the 5' RACE reads, TCRdb lists one record per CDR3 protein. The sample holds about 210,000 distinct CDR3 sequences; over 9.5% are singletons and the top ten take 3% to 3.5%. Sequencing was done on a sample of PBMCs or a T cell subset sorted from them (not recorded which). These receptors all stem from a man aged 18 to 30 who had mild COVID-19 (a few samples of this study predate the infection). Cell type and time point are not known. The CDR3 runs from the conserved cysteine through the conserved F or W. The D gene is left open where the match is weak. The listing skips clone size in some rows; elsewhere it reads once, few, many or a size class.

J	D	length	size	V	DNA	CDR3
TRBJ1-1	.	12	.	TRBV30	TGTGCCTGGAGCGCGACAGGTCTCGAAGCTTTCTTT	CAWSATGLEAFF
TRBJ2-6	TRBD2	20	few	TRBV4-1	TGCGCCAGCAGCCACTTGGGACTAGCGGGGGAGCAGTCTGGGGCCAACGTCCTGACTTTC	CASSHLGLAGEQSGANVLTF
TRBJ2-3	TRBD1	12	many	TRBV10-3	TGTGCCATCAGCCTGGACAGGCGACTGCAGTATTTT	CAISLDRRLQYF
TRBJ2-5	.	12	.	TRBV7-2	TGTGCCAGCAGCCCGTACAAAGAGACCCAGTACTTC	CASSPYKETQYF
TRBJ1-5	TRBD1	16	.	TRBV6-1	TGTGCCAGCACAGAAATTAGACAGGGGAACGACCAGCCCCAGCATTTT	CASTEIRQGNDQPQHF
TRBJ1-1	.	14	many	TRBV7-9	TGTGCCAGCAGCTTGACCTTTTACAACACTGAAGCTTTCTTT	CASSLTFYNTEAFF
TRBJ2-1	.	15	few	TRBV7-9	TGTGCCAGCAGCACCTACAGGGTGGGCTACAATGAGCAGTTCTTC	CASSTYRVGYNEQFF
TRBJ2-7	.	13	.	TRBV5-1	TGCGCCAGCAGCTTGTACGGGGACGGATTGCAGTACTTC	CASSLYGDGLQYF
TRBJ2-7	.	19	few	TRBV5-1	TGCGCCAGCAGCAACCGGACGCCCTTCGCAGGTACCCCCTACGAGAATAAGTACTTC	CASSNRTPFAGTPYENKYF
TRBJ1-3	.	14	few	TRBV6-5	TGTGCCACCCGACAGAGCCGGGAGGGAAACACCATATATTTT	CATRQSREGNTIYF
TRBJ2-1	.	18	few	TRBV12-3/TRBV12-4	TGTGCCAGCAGTCCCCAGCCCGGGACACCAGACTCCTACAATGAGCAGTTCTTC	CASSPQPGTPDSYNEQFF
TRBJ1-4	.	13	many	TRBV7-2	TGTGCCAGCAGCCTACAGATTAATGAAAAACTGTTTTTT	CASSLQINEKLFF
TRBJ2-5	.	13	few	TRBV10-1	TGCGCCAGCAGCGGTAGGCTACAAGAGACCCAGTACTTC	CASSGRLQETQYF
TRBJ2-1	.	12	.	TRBV2	TGTGCCAGCGGAAGCAGGTCCAATGAGCAGTTCTTC	CASGSRSNEQFF
TRBJ2-1	TRBD2	15	.	TRBV2	TGTGCCAGCAGTGAACAGAGCGGGGCCTACAATGAGCAGTTCTTC	CASSEQSGAYNEQFF
TRBJ2-7	TRBD1	14	once	TRBV2	TGTGACAGCAGGAAGACAGGGGATGCCTACGAGCAGTACTTC	CDSRKTGDAYEQYF
TRBJ1-1	.	13	few	TRBV7-9	TGTGCCAGCAGCTCGGGACGGAGAATTGAAGCTTTCTTT	CASSSGRRIEAFF
TRBJ1-5	TRBD1	18	.	TRBV20-1	TGCAGTGCCTCACCCCGGTACAGGGGAAGGGTAGGGAATCAGCCCCAGCATTTT	CSASPRYRGRVGNQPQHF
TRBJ2-2	.	15	.	TRBV5-1	TGCGCCAGCAGCTTCCCGTCGGATAACACCGGGGATCTGTTTTTT	CASSFPSDNTGDLFF
TRBJ2-1	.	10	few	TRBV7-9	TGTGCCAGCAGCTTGGGGGTGCAGTTCTTC	CASSLGVQFF
TRBJ2-1	.	16	few	TRBV20-1	TGCAGTGCTAGTCCGGTGGGCGCCCAAGAGAGCAATGAGCAGTTCTTC	CSASPVGAQESNEQFF
TRBJ2-5	.	15	.	TRBV5-1	TGCGCCAGCAGCCCGGGCCGGGGCCGGCAAGAGACCCAGTACTTC	CASSPGRGRQETQYF
TRBJ2-3	.	11	few	TRBV11-2	TGTGCCAGCAGGGAGGGGGATACGCAGTATTTT	CASREGDTQYF
TRBJ1-5	.	13	few	TRBV10-1	TGCGCCAGCAGTCGGCGGAGCAATCAGCCCCAGCATTTT	CASSRRSNQPQHF
TRBJ1-2	TRBD1	12	.	TRBV20-1	TGCAGTGCTAGGGGGACAGGCTATGGCTACACCTTC	CSARGTGYGYTF
TRBJ1-4	.	14	.	TRBV20-1	TGCAGTGCTAGAGATTTCAGGCTGGATGAAAAACTGTTTTTT	CSARDFRLDEKLFF
TRBJ2-3	.	14	.	TRBV4-1	TGCGCCAGCAGCCTCCGGGCCTACACAGATACGCAGTATTTT	CASSLRAYTDTQYF
TRBJ2-1	TRBD2	15	few	TRBV3-1	TGTGCCAGCAGCCGAGTGACTAGCGGGGGACCGGAGCAGTTCTTC	CASSRVTSGGPEQFF
TRBJ2-1	TRBD2	16	many	TRBV5-1	TGCGCCAGCAGCGCCTTCACTAGCGGGGCTGGAAATGAGCAGTTCTTC	CASSAFTSGAGNEQFF
TRBJ2-2	TRBD2	16	.	TRBV11-2	TGTGCCAGCAGCTTACACGGGGGGGCAATATCCGGGGAGCTGTTTTTT	CASSLHGGAISGELFF
TRBJ2-6	.	17	few	TRBV12-3/TRBV12-4	TGTGCCAGCAGTTTTTCTTCCCTTTACTCTGGGGCCAACGTCCTGACTTTC	CASSFSSLYSGANVLTF
TRBJ2-2	.	14	few	TRBV7-2	TGTGCCAGCAGCTTCTCCCCCGGGGCCGGGGAGCTGTTTTTT	CASSFSPGAGELFF
TRBJ1-2	.	16	.	TRBV6-1	TGTGCCAGCAGTGAAGCAATGGAGGGAGGAGTCTATGGCTACACCTTC	CASSEAMEGGVYGYTF
TRBJ2-3	.	13	few	TRBV7-9	TGTGGGGGGGGGGCGACCGGCACAGATACGCAGTATTTT	CGGGATGTDTQYF
TRBJ1-6	.	14	.	TRBV7-9	TGTGCCAGCAGCTTGAGTGGCCGTAATTCACCCCTCCACTTT	CASSLSGRNSPLHF
TRBJ1-3	.	15	few	TRBV7-2	TGTGCCAGCAGCTTAGTCTGGGGTTCTGGAAACACCATATATTTT	CASSLVWGSGNTIYF
TRBJ2-5	TRBD2	13	.	TRBV2	TGTGCCAGCAGTGGGCTAGCGGAGGAGACCCAGTACTTC	CASSGLAEETQYF
TRBJ2-3	.	13	.	TRBV9	TGTGCCAGCAGCGAAACCCCGAGGGATACGCAGTATTTT	CASSETPRDTQYF
TRBJ2-2	TRBD2	16	many	TRBV6-5	TGTGCCAGCACGTCCGCGGGGGGGCGTCTCACCGGGGAGCTGTTTTTT	CASTSAGGRLTGELFF
TRBJ1-5	.	13	many	TRBV12-3/TRBV12-4	TGTGCCAGCAGTTTTAACGGATATCAGCCCCAGCATTTT	CASSFNGYQPQHF
TRBJ2-3	.	14	.	TRBV27	TGTGCCAGCAGTCGACACGCCCGCACAGATACGCAGTATTTT	CASSRHARTDTQYF
TRBJ1-1	.	13	few	TRBV12-3/TRBV12-4	TGTGCCAGCAGTTTCGGGCAGGGCGTTATCGCTTTCTTT	CASSFGQGVIAFF
TRBJ1-2	.	13	few	TRBV29-1	TGCAGCGACGGAGGGGGGATTGCTGGTGGCTACACCTTC	CSDGGGIAGGYTF
TRBJ1-3	.	12	few	TRBV30	TGTGCCTGGGGAGGGGTAGGAAACACCATATATTTT	CAWGGVGNTIYF
TRBJ1-1	.	12	many	TRBV28	TGTGCCAGCAGTTTTCGGGGTTATGAAGCTTTCTTT	CASSFRGYEAFF
TRBJ1-1	.	13	few	TRBV3-1	TGTGCCAGCAGCCAATTTAGCAGAACTGAAGCTTTCTTT	CASSQFSRTEAFF
TRBJ2-3	TRBD2	14	.	TRBV9	TGTGCCAGCAGCGTACCTAGCGGGACAGATACGCAGTATTTT	CASSVPSGTDTQYF
TRBJ2-3	.	13	few	TRBV7-9	TGTGCCAGCAGATTAACAAACACAGATACGCAGTATTTT	CASRLTNTDTQYF